This TCR beta chain is drawn from a study of CD8+ T cells in alopecia areata. Study conclusions and caveats: Patients shared TCRs less clearly than mice did, possibly owing to HLA. Scalp lesions, especially in alopecia totalis/universalis, had higher clonality than normal scalp. In scalp samples, resident alphabeta T cells of normal skin are also sequenced.

Extracted from the samples, RNA was reverse transcribed into cDNA to serve as the sequencing template. Profiled with immunoSEQ multiplex PCR; TCRdb holds only in-frame clones, not every one. This sample yields about 23,000 clones, of which under 60% are seen a single time; approximately 31% belongs to the top ten. The length of the CDR3 is 16 residues. The germline V gene has CDR1 SEHNR and CDR2 FQNEAQ (reference sequence). Trimming shortened V by 3 bases and J by 5 bases, and 17 bases separated the two germline ends. In the case of this clone: Its antigen is still unknown.

The source is a human donor with alopecia areata. Sequenced input: NKG2D-high CD8+ T cells sorted from blood. This rearrangement joins TRBV7-9 to TRBJ1-5, with a tentative D call TRBD1 (6 bases). This CDR3 reads CASSFSGGRVDQPQHF. CDR3 nucleotides: TGTGCCAGCAGCTTCTCGGGGGGCAGGGTGGATCAGCCCCAGCATTTT. Filled out from reference TRBV7-9 and TRBJ1-5, the complete variable domain reads DTGVSQNPRHKITKRGQNVTFRCDPISEHNRLYWYRQTLGQGPEFLTYFQNEAQLEKSRLLSDRFSAERPKGSFSTLEIQRTEQGDSAMYLCASSFSGGRVDQPQHFGDGTRLSIL.